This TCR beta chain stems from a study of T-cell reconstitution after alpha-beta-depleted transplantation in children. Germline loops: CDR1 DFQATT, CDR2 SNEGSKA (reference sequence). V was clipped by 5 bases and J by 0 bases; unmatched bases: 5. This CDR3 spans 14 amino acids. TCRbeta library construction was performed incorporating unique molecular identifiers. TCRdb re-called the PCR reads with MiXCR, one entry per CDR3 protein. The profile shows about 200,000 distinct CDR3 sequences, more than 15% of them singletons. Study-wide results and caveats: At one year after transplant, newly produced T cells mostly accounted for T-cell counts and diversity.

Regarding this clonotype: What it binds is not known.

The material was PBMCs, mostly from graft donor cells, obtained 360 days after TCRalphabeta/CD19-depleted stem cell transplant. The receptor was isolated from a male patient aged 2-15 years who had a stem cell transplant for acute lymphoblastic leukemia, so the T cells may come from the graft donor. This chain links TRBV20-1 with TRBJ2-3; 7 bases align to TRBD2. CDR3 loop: CSALLAVSTDTQYF. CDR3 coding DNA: TGCAGTGCTCTTCTAGCGGTTAGCACAGATACGCAGTATTTT.